This TCR beta chain was obtained from a study of CD8 T cells in ankylosing spondylitis. TCRdb reprocessed the 5' RACE reads with MiXCR, giving one entry per CDR3 protein. The sample gives 350,000 to 450,000 distinct CDR3 sequences, 20% to 25% of which show up once; roughly 14% is in the top ten. General study results and limits: Earlier work had already found some motif variants in reactive arthritis synovial fluid and blood. The study identified a TCR beta motif of several highly homologous variants that appeared characteristic of ankylosing spondylitis blood.

Notes on this clonotype: As yet, its antigen is unknown.

The clonotype was recovered from a male donor with ankylosing spondylitis or in good health (not recorded which). The sequenced sample consisted of blood, either unsorted or a sorted T cell fraction (not recorded which).

The CDR3 reads CASRNRGQGRNEQFF. DNA for the CDR3: TGTGCCAGCAGGAATCGCGGACAGGGAAGGAATGAGCAGTTCTTC. The chain joins TRBV12-3 or TRBV12-4 to TRBJ2-1; 8 positions agree with TRBD1. V dropped 6 bases and J dropped 7; count of bases not matched to a gene: 11. CDR3 length: 15 amino acids.